This TCR beta chain was identified in a study of resident and recirculating memory T cells in vitiligo (dated by TCRdb to 2016 to 2019). Regarding the complete study: For TCR beta sequencing, each of 3 stable vitiligo patients provided PBMCs along with epidermis taken by shave biopsy from two lesional and two nonlesional sites. Without cell sorting, samples were homogenized immediately before genomic DNA was extracted using the Qiagen DNeasy Blood & Tissue Kit. The human TCR beta sequencing was designed to test whether specific clones found in lesional vitiligo skin differed from the clones found in nonlesional skin and in blood. General conclusions and limits of the study: Overlap and correlation analysis found no significant repertoire overlap between any two biopsies, even biopsies from the same patient, apart from each lesion compared with itself. Mechanistic studies in the future are needed to assess how much the detected T cell clones and the human Trm pools versus Tcm pools each contribute. Clonality was not the same from one vitiligo lesion to another, and no unique dominant TCR clone turned up. TCR sequences were not found to be conserved across biopsy sites or patients, suggesting that different lesions are infiltrated by different T cell clones, a pattern described as private specificity.

Points on this clone: The specificity of this receptor is unknown. Per-nucleotide qualities are absent, and no much larger clonotype sits a single base away.

Vitiligo counted as stable when lesions had not changed during the previous 6 months. For classification as stable, the absence of confetti depigmentation, a clinical sign of active vitiligo, was additionally required. Patients who had been treated within the previous three months were excluded. Ficoll density gradient centrifugation was used to isolate PBMCs from heparinized blood, after which the PBMCs were flash-frozen. V trim: 0 bases; J trim: 5 bases; unmatched bases: 3. Including the terminal cysteine and phenylalanine, the CDR3 comprises 16 residues. Just CDR3 DNA is preserved here, 48 bases in frame from base 1. In the germline V gene, CDR1 corresponds to LGHNA and CDR2 to YNFKEQ. TCR beta chains were amplified from genomic DNA using the immunoSEQ hsTCRB kit. TCR beta libraries were sequenced on an Illumina MiSeq instrument by the immunoSEQ service. The original pipeline was this. The immunoSEQ Analyzer was used to analyze the repertoire data. Drawn from immuneACCESS, this table holds only the in-frame rearrangements with V and J called that TCRdb kept. Clones are partly lost; checked studies trace under half to an unresolved V gene and leave the rest unexplained. The V and J calls and clone size come from that table; D and trimming were worked out from the DNA. Across this sample there are 72,000 or so clones, with roughly nine tenths seen only once. The ten largest clones add up to more than 4.5% of the sample.

The source material was blood. Recombination linked TRBV4-2 to TRBJ2-1; 11 middle bases align to TRBD2. The sequence derives from a male donor with vitiligo. At the DNA level, the sequence is TGTGCCAGCAGCCAAGAGCGGACTAGCGGGCACAATGAGCAGTTCTTC. This gives the protein CASSQERTSGHNEQFF.